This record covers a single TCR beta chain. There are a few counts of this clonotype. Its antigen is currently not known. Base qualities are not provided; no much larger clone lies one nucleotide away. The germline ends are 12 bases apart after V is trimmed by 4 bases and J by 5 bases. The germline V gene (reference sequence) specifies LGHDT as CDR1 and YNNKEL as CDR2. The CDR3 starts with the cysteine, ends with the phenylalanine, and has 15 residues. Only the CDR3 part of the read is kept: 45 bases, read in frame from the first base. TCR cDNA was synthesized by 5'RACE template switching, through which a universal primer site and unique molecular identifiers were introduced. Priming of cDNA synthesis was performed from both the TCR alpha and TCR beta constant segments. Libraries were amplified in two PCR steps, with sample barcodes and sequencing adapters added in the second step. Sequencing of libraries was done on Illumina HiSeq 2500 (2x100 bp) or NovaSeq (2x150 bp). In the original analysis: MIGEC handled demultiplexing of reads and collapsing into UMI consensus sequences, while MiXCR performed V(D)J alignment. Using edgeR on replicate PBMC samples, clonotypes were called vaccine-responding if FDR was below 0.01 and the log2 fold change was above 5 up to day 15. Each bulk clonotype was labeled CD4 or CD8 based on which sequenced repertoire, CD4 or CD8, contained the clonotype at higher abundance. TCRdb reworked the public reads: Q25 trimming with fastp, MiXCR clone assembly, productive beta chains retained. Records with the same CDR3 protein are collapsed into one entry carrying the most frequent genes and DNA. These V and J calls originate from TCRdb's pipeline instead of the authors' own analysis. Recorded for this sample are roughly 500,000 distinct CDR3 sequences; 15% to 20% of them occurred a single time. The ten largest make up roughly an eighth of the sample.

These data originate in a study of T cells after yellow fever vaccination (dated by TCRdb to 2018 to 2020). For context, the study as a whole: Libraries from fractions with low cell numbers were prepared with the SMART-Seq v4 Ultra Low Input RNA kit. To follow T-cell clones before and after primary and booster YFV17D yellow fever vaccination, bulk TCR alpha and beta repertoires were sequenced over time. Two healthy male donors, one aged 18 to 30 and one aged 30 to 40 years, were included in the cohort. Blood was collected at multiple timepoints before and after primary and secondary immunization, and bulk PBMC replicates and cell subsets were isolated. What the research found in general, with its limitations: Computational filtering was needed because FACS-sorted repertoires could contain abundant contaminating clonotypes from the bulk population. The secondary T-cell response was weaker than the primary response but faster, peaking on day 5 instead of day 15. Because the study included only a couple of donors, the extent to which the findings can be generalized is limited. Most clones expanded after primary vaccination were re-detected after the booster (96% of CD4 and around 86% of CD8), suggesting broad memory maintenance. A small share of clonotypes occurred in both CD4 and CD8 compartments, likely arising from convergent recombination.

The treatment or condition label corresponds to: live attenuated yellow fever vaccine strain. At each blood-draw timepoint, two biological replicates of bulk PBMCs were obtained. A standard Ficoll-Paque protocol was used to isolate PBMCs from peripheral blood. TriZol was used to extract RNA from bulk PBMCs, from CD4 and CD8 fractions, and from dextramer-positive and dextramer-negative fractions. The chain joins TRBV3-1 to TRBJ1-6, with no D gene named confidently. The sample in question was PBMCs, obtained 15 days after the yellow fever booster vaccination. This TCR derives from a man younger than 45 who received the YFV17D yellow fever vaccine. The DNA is TGTGCCAGCAGCCGGCGAAGAGACCATAATTCACCCCTCCACTTT. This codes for CASSRRRDHNSPLHF.